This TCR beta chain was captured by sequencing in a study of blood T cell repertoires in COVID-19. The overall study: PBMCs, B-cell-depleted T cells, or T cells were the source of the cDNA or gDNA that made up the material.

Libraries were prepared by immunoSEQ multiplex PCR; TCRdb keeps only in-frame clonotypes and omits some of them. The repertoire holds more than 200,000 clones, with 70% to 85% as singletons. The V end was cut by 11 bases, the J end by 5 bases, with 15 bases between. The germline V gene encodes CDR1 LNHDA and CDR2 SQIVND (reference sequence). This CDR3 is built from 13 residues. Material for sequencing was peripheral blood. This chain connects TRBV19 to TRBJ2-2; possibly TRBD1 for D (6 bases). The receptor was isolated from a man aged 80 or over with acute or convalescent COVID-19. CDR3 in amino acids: CALKRGGTGELFF. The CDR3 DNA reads TGTGCCCTCAAGAGAGGGGGTACCGGGGAGCTGTTTTTT.